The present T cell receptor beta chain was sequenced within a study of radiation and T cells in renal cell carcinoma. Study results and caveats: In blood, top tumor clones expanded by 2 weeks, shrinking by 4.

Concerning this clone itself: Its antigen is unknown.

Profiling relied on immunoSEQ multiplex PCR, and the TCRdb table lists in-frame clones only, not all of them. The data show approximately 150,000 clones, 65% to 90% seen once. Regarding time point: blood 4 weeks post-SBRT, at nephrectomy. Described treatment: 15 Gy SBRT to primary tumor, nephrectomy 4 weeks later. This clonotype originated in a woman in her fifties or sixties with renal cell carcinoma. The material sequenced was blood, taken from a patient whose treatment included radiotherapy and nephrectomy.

The CDR3 coding sequence is TGTGCCAGCAGTCCACTAAACTACGAGCAGTACTTC. It is translated as CASSPLNYEQYF. The V gene is TRBV28, the J gene TRBJ2-7; D unclear. This CDR3 is 12 amino acids long. Germline V gene data show CDR1 as MDHEN and CDR2 as SYDVKM. Trimming took off 5 bases at V and 3 bases at J, with 8 bases between the two ends.